This T cell receptor beta chain was observed in a study of T cells in Graves' hyperthyroidism and ophthalmopathy (dated by TCRdb to the late 2010s). Study-wide context: Peripheral blood was sampled at the time of initial diagnosis, prior to any treatment. In more than five Graves' hyperthyroidism patients, the study also compared T-cell repertoires from thyroid tissue with T-cell repertoires from blood. An independent validation cohort of under 20 hyperthyroidism patients and 17 patients who later progressed to ophthalmopathy tested prospective prediction of ophthalmopathy. TCR V-J signatures able to tell the groups apart were searched for in a discovery cohort of 90 to 100 patients, of whom over 40 had Graves' ophthalmopathy and 57 had stable Graves' hyperthyroidism. Following sampling, methimazole starting at 30 mg daily was given to hyperthyroidism patients, and high-dose intravenous methylprednisolone was given to ophthalmopathy patients. The roughly 100 discovery patients were randomly divided into training and test sets at a 7:3 ratio. TCR Vbeta CDR3 sequencing of approximately 140 peripheral blood samples (roughly 43 ophthalmopathy, 75 hyperthyroidism and around 17 progressor patients) is reported in the paper. General study outcomes and caveats: In validation, the model predicted progression to ophthalmopathy a median of roughly six months before onset, with approximately 68% sensitivity and about 72% specificity. A model built on a 13 V-J signature distinguished ophthalmopathy from stable hyperthyroidism, reaching roughly 88% sensitivity and around 81% specificity in cross-validation and 80%/75% in testing. Blood samples also contained most of the expanded thyroid clonotypes (frequency above 0.001), which suggests that blood repertoires may reflect thyroid immune responses. No statistical method was used to fix the sample size in advance, and group allocation was not hidden from the investigators.

The TCR beta CDR3 regions were amplified from RNA transcripts. For the first round of RT-PCR on the TCR CDR3, the HTBI primer set was used together with the Qiagen OneStep RT-PCR kit. The libraries were constructed in a second round of multiplex PCR and then size-selected and purified. Libraries were sequenced paired-end with 100 bp reads on an Illumina HiSeq2000. On the authors' methods: Raw data were processed with SOAPnuke, discarding reads with adapters, uncalled bases, mean Phred below 15, or no exact constant-primer or identifier match. High-quality paired reads were merged with COPE v1.2.5, and unique nucleotide sequences were defined as clonotypes. MiTCR v1.1 was used to align the clonotypes against IMGT TRBV, TRBD and TRBJ reference segments. The analysis included only V-J combinations with a frequency above 0.0001, which together covered around 99% of the repertoires. The TCS score was defined as F50 (clonal expansion) divided by E x V (chaos), with BLOSUM62-based TCRdist calculated between CDR3 peptides within each V-J. Welch's t-statistics and random forest reduced around 520 V-J features to around 14, which were used in a naive Bayes classifier (R e1071). The Morisita-Horn index was used to measure how similar the thyroid and blood repertoires were. TCRdb's own reprocessing of the public reads used fastp at Q25 and MiXCR and kept productive beta chains. All rows with the same CDR3 protein become a single entry with the most common DNA and genes. The V and J calls reflect TCRdb's pipeline rather than the authors' work. Present in this sample are over 45,000 distinct CDR3 sequences, 49% of which were seen just once. The ten largest clones represent around 12% of the sample.

Ophthalmopathy patients had moderately to severely active disease, Clinical Activity Score of at least 3, NOSPECS grade of at least 4, and duration under 3 months. Patients with uncontrolled infections, other autoimmune diseases, pregnancy or lactation were excluded. Diagnoses were established on the basis of clinical symptoms, serum thyroxine and TRAb, thyroid ultrasound, and orbital computed tomography. Ficoll-Paque density gradient centrifugation was used to isolate PBMCs from approximately 11 ml of fresh peripheral blood. Trizol reagent was used to extract total RNA, and RNA quality was then checked on an Agilent 2100 Bioanalyzer. As to this clonotype: Its antigen remains unidentified. The record has no base qualities; no much larger clone is one base away.

CDR1 and CDR2 are read off the germline V gene as MNHEY and SVGAGI. Counted from cysteine to phenylalanine, this CDR3 has 14 amino acids. Solely the CDR3 DNA is kept, with 42 bases framed from the first base. V is reduced by 5 bases and J by 11 bases, leaving a spacing of 19 bases between them. The clonotype comes from a woman aged 30 to 39 with Graves' ophthalmopathy. The sample was blood. The chain is assembled from TRBV6-5 and TRBJ1-5; no D gene can be assigned with confidence. The encoded CDR3 is CASSLTSGVGAQHF. Here is the DNA: TGTGCCAGCAGTCTGACTAGCGGGGTTGGGGCCCAGCATTTT.